The entry below gives a single TCR beta chain sequence along with its context. Antigen: not known. This PCR relied on a set of 60 Vbeta primers and 13 Jbeta primers. Sequencing used immunoSEQ multiplex PCR; TCRdb keeps in-frame clones, though not all of them. The sample has over 150,000 clones; around two thirds are singletons. This record comes from a study of cytomegalovirus exposure and HLA in healthy donors. Study-level points and caveats: A later analysis linked a missense variant in DCLRE1C to the trimming of TCR beta V and J genes. Later analysis identified several of the most significant clusters that appeared linked to common viral pathogens. Associated with cytomegalovirus, according to the listing, were 170 or so TCR beta chains. Sequencing likely produced, as an artifact, a cluster of highly shared sequence variants.

Germline lookup yields CDR1 SGHRS and CDR2 YFSETQ. The ends were cut back, 3 bases at V and 2 bases at J, with 11 bases in the middle. This CDR3 contains 14 residues. The receptor was derived from a man between 50 and 59 years old in good health and CMV-seronegative. The genes are TRBV5-1 and TRBJ1-1; tentative D call: TRBD1 (6 bases). Sequenced input: PBMCs. CDR3: CASSYGTPNTEAFF. Here the CDR3 DNA reads TGCGCCAGCAGCTACGGGACACCAAACACTGAAGCTTTCTTT.